The source of this TCR beta chain is a study of T cell repertoires in cytomegalovirus infection. The wider study: Indicated by public TCR beta signatures were CMV infection and matching HLA type. Regarding the study as a whole: It was HLA-C-restricted CMV-specific TCR beta clonotypes that dominated the response ex vivo.

This clonotype showed up many times. Its specificity is not known. One entry per CDR3 protein results from TCRdb running MiXCR on the reads. The sample holds just over 450,000 distinct CDR3 sequences, about 42% seen once. Sequencing was performed on cultured PBMCs, taken from culture after CMV antigen stimulation. The sequence derives from a human donor in good health (CMV status not recorded). Some clones in this sample may be carry-over from other donors' samples.

The chain's CDR3 is CASSPSGEPETQYF. CDR3 in DNA: TGTGCCAGCAGCCCATCAGGGGAACCAGAGACCCAGTACTTC. J is TRBJ2-5 and V is TRBV7-2; TRBD1 might be the D (6 bases). V dropped 5 bases and J dropped 4 bases, with 14 bases sitting between them. This CDR3 has 14 amino acids. The germline CDR1 and CDR2 sequences are SGHTA and FQGNSA.